A selection of T cell receptor beta chains follows, all from one sample in a study of T cell responses to AZD1222 COVID-19 vaccine. The assay was immunoSEQ multiplex PCR, and TCRdb's table has in-frame clones only and misses some. The profile shows about 92,000 clones, about nine tenths of them singletons. The material sequenced was peripheral blood, taken on day 0 of AZD1222 vaccination. These receptors were taken from an adult in good health. Each CDR3 is given with its conserved first and last residue. A D gene is named only where the DNA matches it firmly. Clone sizes are given selectively: once, few, many, or a class where the clone is expanded.

d_gene,j_gene,len,v_gene,abundance,CDR3nt,CDR3aa
-,TRBJ1-1,15,TRBV7-7,-,TGTGCTAGCAGCTTAGTGGACAGTGGGAACACTGAAGCTTTCTTT,CASSLVDSGNTEAFF
-,TRBJ1-2,16,TRBV7-9,-,TGTGCCAGCAGCTTCCCCGACAGGATAGCTAACTATGGCTACACCTTC,CASSFPDRIANYGYTF
-,TRBJ2-7,15,TRBV3-1/TRBV3-2,-,TGTGCCAGCAGCCAACGGGGTGAACGGGCTAACGAGCAGTACTTC,CASSQRGERANEQYF
-,TRBJ1-2,13,TRBV5-1,-,TGCGCCAGCAGCTTATCGGACACTTATGGCTACACCTTC,CASSLSDTYGYTF
-,TRBJ1-5,13,TRBV19,-,TGTGCCAGTGGAAGGGCGGAAAGACAGCCCCAGCATTTT,CASGRAERQPQHF
-,TRBJ1-3,12,TRBV12-3/TRBV12-4,-,TGTGCCAGCAGTTTTTCTGGAAACACCATATATTTT,CASSFSGNTIYF
-,TRBJ1-6,15,TRBV6-5,-,TGTGCCAGCAGTTACTCGAGGCAGATAAATTCACCCCTCCACTTT,CASSYSRQINSPLHF
-,TRBJ1-6,15,TRBV15,-,TGTGCCACCAGCACCAGCAGGGTGGGGAATTCACCCCTCCACTTT,CATSTSRVGNSPLHF
TRBD2,TRBJ2-3,16,TRBV2,-,TGTGCCAGTTATATGCTAGCGGGGGGTCGCACAGATACGCAGTATTTT,CASYMLAGGRTDTQYF
-,TRBJ1-2,12,TRBV7-2,-,TGTGCCAGCAGCCAACCGGTGGGTGGCTACACCTTC,CASSQPVGGYTF
-,TRBJ2-3,17,TRBV7-9,-,TGTGCCAGCAGCGGCAAGACAGAAGGTTATTCCACAGATACGCAGTATTTT,CASSGKTEGYSTDTQYF
TRBD1,TRBJ2-7,14,TRBV7-9,-,TGTGCCAGCAGATCAGGACAGGGGGCTTACGAGCAGTACTTC,CASRSGQGAYEQYF
TRBD1,TRBJ1-2,14,TRBV6-6,-,TGTGCCAGCAGTTACGGACAGGGTACGGCGGGCTACACCTTC,CASSYGQGTAGYTF
-,TRBJ2-7,13,TRBV5-4,-,TGTGCCAGCAGCTTGGCGGGTTCCTACGAGCAGTACTTC,CASSLAGSYEQYF
TRBD2,TRBJ2-7,14,TRBV7-2,-,TGTGCCAGCAGCTGGACTAGCGGGTCCTACGAGCAGTACTTC,CASSWTSGSYEQYF
TRBD1,TRBJ1-1,15,TRBV18,-,TGTGCCAGCTCACTATCGACAGGGGGAAAAACTGAAGCTTTCTTT,CASSLSTGGKTEAFF
-,TRBJ1-1,13,TRBV9,few,TGTGCCAGCAGCGACGGACAGAACACTGAAGCTTTCTTT,CASSDGQNTEAFF
-,TRBJ2-2,11,TRBV19,once,TGTGCCAGTGCCCTCCCCGGGGAGCTGTTTTTT,CASALPGELFF
TRBD1,TRBJ1-5,15,TRBV3-1/TRBV3-2,-,TGTGCCAGCAGCCCCCGACAGGGTGTCAATCAGCCCCAGCATTTT,CASSPRQGVNQPQHF
-,TRBJ1-2,15,TRBV6-6,-,TGTGCCAGCCGTGTATCGGTCACGACTAACTATGGCTACACCTTC,CASRVSVTTNYGYTF
TRBD1,TRBJ1-2,14,TRBV28,-,TGTGCCAGCATAGGGGGACAGGGTGTCTATGGCTACACCTTC,CASIGGQGVYGYTF
-,TRBJ2-1,15,TRBV5-4,-,TGTGCCAGCAGCTTGGATTCTTCCTCCTACAATGAGCAGTTCTTC,CASSLDSSSYNEQFF
-,TRBJ1-1,15,TRBV30,-,TGTGCCTGGAGTGTACTGGGCAGGGGGAACACTGAAGCTTTCTTT,CAWSVLGRGNTEAFF
-,TRBJ1-2,18,TRBV4-3,few,TGCGCCAGCAGCCAAGATTCGGGGCGGAGCTTTCCTAACTATGGCTACACCTTC,CASSQDSGRSFPNYGYTF
TRBD1,TRBJ1-3,15,TRBV6-4,-,TGTGCCAGCAGTGACGGACAGGTTTTGGTCGACACCATATATTTT,CASSDGQVLVDTIYF
-,TRBJ1-2,13,TRBV5-1,-,TGCGCCAGCAGCTTGGCCCCCAACTATGGCTACACCTTC,CASSLAPNYGYTF
TRBD1,TRBJ1-2,19,TRBV4-1,-,TGCGCCAGCAGCCAAGATTTTTCTTCCACAGGGGCAGTTGACTATGGCTACACCTTC,CASSQDFSSTGAVDYGYTF
-,TRBJ1-1,16,TRBV7-2,-,TGTGCCAGCAGCGCAGAGTTCGGCAGGGGGAACACTGAAGCTTTCTTT,CASSAEFGRGNTEAFF
TRBD2,TRBJ2-3,15,TRBV7-9,-,TGTGCCAGCAGCCGACTAGCGGGACGCACAGATACGCAGTATTTT,CASSRLAGRTDTQYF
-,TRBJ2-2,15,TRBV5-4,-,TGTGCCAGCAGCTTGCTAACGGGGCGCGACGGGGAGCTGTTTTTT,CASSLLTGRDGELFF
-,TRBJ1-1,14,TRBV19,-,TGTGCCAGTAGTATACCCAGTAGGACAGCTGAAGCTTTCTTT,CASSIPSRTAEAFF
-,TRBJ1-4,16,TRBV19,-,TGTGCCAGTAGTATAGGAGCACAGTCAACTAATGAAAAACTGTTTTTT,CASSIGAQSTNEKLFF
TRBD1,TRBJ2-3,17,TRBV19,-,TGTGCCAGTAGTATAGATCGGGGCAGGGGGTTATCAGCTACGCAGTATTTT,CASSIDRGRGLSATQYF
-,TRBJ1-5,14,TRBV18,-,TGTGCCAGCTCACCCGGGGGTCTGGGTCAGCCCCAGCATTTT,CASSPGGLGQPQHF
-,TRBJ2-7,14,TRBV6-5,-,TGTGCCAGCAGTTACAAGGCATCGCCCTACGAGCAGTACTTC,CASSYKASPYEQYF
-,TRBJ1-2,14,TRBV5-1,-,TGCGCCAGCAGCCCACAGGACTTTGGCTATGGCTACACCTTC,CASSPQDFGYGYTF
-,TRBJ1-5,15,TRBV6-2/TRBV6-3,few,TGTGCCAGCAGTTACGGAGGTCAGGGCAATCAGCCCCAGCATTTT,CASSYGGQGNQPQHF
-,TRBJ2-5,15,TRBV6-6,-,TGTGCCAGCAGTTACTCGGCCAGGGATCAAGAGACCCAGTACTTC,CASSYSARDQETQYF
-,TRBJ2-1,15,TRBV6-2/TRBV6-3,-,TGTGCCAGCAGTCCCTTATCGGGGTCCTACAATGAGCAGTTCTTC,CASSPLSGSYNEQFF
-,TRBJ2-2,16,TRBV7-3,-,TGTGCCAGCAGCTTAACTCCGGGGACGGACACCGGGGAGCTGTTTTTT,CASSLTPGTDTGELFF
TRBD1,TRBJ2-1,15,TRBV5-1,-,TGCGCCAGCAGCTTGGCGGGACAGGGGGTGGATGAGCAGTTCTTC,CASSLAGQGVDEQFF
TRBD1,TRBJ1-2,15,TRBV2,-,TGTGCCAGCAGGGTTACTGGACAGGGCGGCTATGGCTACACCTTC,CASRVTGQGGYGYTF
-,TRBJ1-5,15,TRBV4-3,-,TGCGCCAGCAGCCAAGATCAGGGGACCAATCAGCCCCAGCATTTT,CASSQDQGTNQPQHF
-,TRBJ2-1,15,TRBV3-1/TRBV3-2,-,TGTGCCAGCAGCCAAGAGACAGGTCCCTACAATGAGCAGTTCTTC,CASSQETGPYNEQFF
-,TRBJ1-5,13,TRBV19,-,TGTGCCAGTAGTGTCAGGAGCAATCAGCCCCAGCATTTT,CASSVRSNQPQHF
-,TRBJ1-1,15,TRBV5-1,-,TGCGCCAGCAGCTTGGACGGGGGTGGATACACTGAAGCTTTCTTT,CASSLDGGGYTEAFF
-,TRBJ2-7,12,TRBV19,-,TGTGCCAGTATCGGGAATTCCTACGAGCAGTACTTC,CASIGNSYEQYF
-,TRBJ1-1,11,TRBV11-2,-,TGTGCCAGATCGTCCCGCGACCAAGCTTTCTTT,CARSSRDQAFF
TRBD1,TRBJ2-7,13,TRBV12-3/TRBV12-4,-,TGTGCCAGCAGTCGGACAGGGGCCTACGAGCAGTACTTC,CASSRTGAYEQYF
-,TRBJ2-3,16,TRBV24-1,-,TGTGCCACCAGATTACAGAGGCGGGGCGACACAGATACGCAGTATTTT,CATRLQRRGDTDTQYF
-,TRBJ2-2,14,TRBV7-2,-,TGTGCCAGCAGCCCACCACCCACCGGCGGGGAGCTGTTTTTT,CASSPPPTGGELFF
-,TRBJ1-2,12,TRBV6-2/TRBV6-3,-,TGTGCCAGCAGTTGGACGTCTCATGGCTACACCTTC,CASSWTSHGYTF
-,TRBJ1-1,15,TRBV19,-,TGTGCCAGTAGTATGGGATCAAGACCCGGTGTTGGGGATTTCTTT,CASSMGSRPGVGDFF
TRBD1,TRBJ2-4,14,TRBV9,-,TGTGCCAGCAGCCCCCGGACAGGGGAAAACATTCAGTACTTC,CASSPRTGENIQYF
TRBD1,TRBJ2-5,16,TRBV7-9,-,TGTGCCAGCAGCTTGTCATACAGGGGAACGGGCGAGACCCAGTACTTC,CASSLSYRGTGETQYF
-,TRBJ1-1,15,TRBV6-5,-,TGTGCCAGCAGATCCGTAACAGGTTTGAACACTGAAGCTTTCTTT,CASRSVTGLNTEAFF
TRBD2,TRBJ2-1,14,TRBV27,-,TGTGCCAGCAGAACAGGACTAGGGTACAATGAGCAGTTCTTC,CASRTGLGYNEQFF
TRBD1,TRBJ2-7,15,TRBV27,-,TGTGCCAGCAGACCGGGACAGGGGAAATTCTACGAGCAGTACTTC,CASRPGQGKFYEQYF
-,TRBJ2-5,15,TRBV6-5,-,TGTGCCAGCAGTTACGGCCTGGAGAGGCAAGAGACCCAGTACTTC,CASSYGLERQETQYF
-,TRBJ2-5,11,TRBV19,few,TGTGCCAGTAGTATAGGTTCGGCCCAGTACTTC,CASSIGSAQYF